Presented here are 32 T cell receptor beta chains from one specimen sequenced in a study of shared clonotypes between healthy human individuals. Profiled with immunoSEQ multiplex PCR; TCRdb holds only in-frame clones, not every one. The sample carries around 1.5 million clones, 98% recorded once. The specimen was naive CD4+ T cells sorted from blood. Subset described: CD45RA+ positively selected. All receptors come from a man younger than 40 in good health.

The genes are TRBV10-3 and TRBJ2-3, with 15 bases fitting TRBD2. From germline, CDR1 is ENHRY and CDR2 SYGVKD. After removal of 10 bases from V and 4 bases from J, the junction contained 6 bases not matched to a gene. The CDR3 is 15 residues long. The CDR3 loop reads CATGTSGRTADTQYF. CDR3 in DNA: TGTGCCACCGGGACTAGCGGGAGGACAGCAGATACGCAGTATTTT.

V and J are TRBV2 and TRBJ1-2; no definite D call. V was cut by 7 bases and J by 4 bases, with 7 bases left in between. CDR1 SNHLY and CDR2 FYNNEI come from the germline V gene. The CDR3 runs 11 residues. Written as DNA, the CDR3 is TGTGCCAGCACCGTACTCTATGGCTACACCTTC. It is translated as CASTVLYGYTF.

The V call is TRBV5-1, the J call TRBJ1-2; TRBD1 is a possible D gene (5 bases). Trimming took 0 bases from V and 4 from J, leaving 10 bases between them. This CDR3 has 14 amino acids. The germline V gene encodes CDR1 SGHRS and CDR2 YFSETQ. CDR3 in amino acids: CASSLEGQGYGYTF. The CDR3 nucleotides are TGCGCCAGCAGCTTGGAGGGCCAGGGCTATGGCTACACCTTC. Complete variable domain (other parts from reference TRBV5-1 and TRBJ1-2): KAGVTQTPRYLIKTRGQQVTLSCSPISGHRSVSWYQQTPGQGLQFLFEYFSETQRNKGNFPGRFSGRQFSNSRSEMNVSTLELGDSALYLCASSLEGQGYGYTFGSGTRLTVV.

In DNA, the CDR3 is TGTGCCAGCACTCTCTTAGCGGGAGCTAGCACAGATACGCAGTATTTT. Amino acids: CASTLLAGASTDTQYF. The rearrangement links TRBV27 to TRBJ2-3, with TRBD2 matching 9 bases. CDR3 length: 16 residues. V lost 7 bases and J lost 0; bases outside the gene matches: 8. Germline V gene sequence: CDR1 MNHEY, CDR2 SMNVEV (reference sequence).

A single count supports this clone. CDR3 nucleotide sequence: TGTGCCATCAGTGAGCAAATGGTGGGGCTTGAAGCTTTCTTT. Its protein product is CAISEQMVGLEAFF. This rearrangement joins TRBV10-3 to TRBJ1-1, with a tentative D call TRBD1 (5 bases). Germline V lookup: CDR1 ENHRY, CDR2 SYGVKD. Trimming cost V 2 bases and J 7 bases, with 14 bases left between them. The CDR3 runs to 14 residues.

A remark on this clone: In the same sample, other DNA sequences code for this CDR3. The rearrangement links TRBV27 to TRBJ2-5; D is possibly TRBD2 (6 bases). V lost 5 bases to trimming and J lost 5 bases, with 12 bases between them. The CDR3 has 13 amino acids. The germline V gene has CDR1 MNHEY and CDR2 SMNVEV (reference sequence). Here the CDR3 reads CASSLRRGETQYF. CDR3 DNA sequence: TGTGCCAGCAGTCTACGTCGGGGGGAGACCCAGTACTTC.

The chain joins TRBV28 to TRBJ1-5, with TRBD1 as a possible D gene (6 bases). The CDR3 totals 15 residues. Looked up from germline, CDR1 is MDHEN and CDR2 is SYDVKM. Deletions cut 3 bases from V and 1 base from J, with 10 bases between. The CDR3, as DNA: TGTGCCAGCAGTTTCTTCCAGGGGAGCAATCAGCCCCAGCATTTT. Encoded protein: CASSFFQGSNQPQHF.

Concerning this clone itself: Sequence at one end of the junction differs from germline and may be a read error. This sequence joins TRBV27 and TRBJ1-2, with 7 bases lining up with TRBD1. Germline V gives CDR1 MNHEY, CDR2 SMNVEV (reference sequence). The CDR3 has 13 residues. CDR3 in DNA: TGTGCCAGCAGTTTTAGGGGATCGGGGACAGCGCGTTTC. Protein: CASSFRGSGTARF.

The chain recombines TRBV9 with TRBJ2-7; D unclear. CDR3 length: 15 residues. CDR1 and CDR2 from the germline V gene are SGDLS and YYNGEE. Trimming took 0 bases from V and 6 from J, leaving 16 bases between them. The CDR3 region is CASSVGSAVASEQYF. The CDR3 coding sequence is TGTGCCAGCAGCGTAGGGTCAGCAGTAGCCAGCGAGCAGTACTTC.

This sequence joins TRBV28 and TRBJ2-1; TRBD2 matches 10 bases. The J segment lost 8 bases and the V segment lost 3 bases, leaving 7 bases of the junction unmatched. The CDR3 runs to 15 residues. Germline CDR1 reads MDHEN; CDR2 reads SYDVKM. The CDR3 loop is CASSFVAGGRDEQFF. In nucleotides, the CDR3 is TGTGCCAGCAGTTTCGTAGCGGGAGGCCGGGATGAGCAGTTCTTC.

This rearrangement joins TRBV11-3 to TRBJ2-2, with 9 bases lining up with TRBD1. The CDR3 totals 13 residues. From germline, CDR1 is SGHNT and CDR2 YENEEA. The V segment lost 1 base and the J segment 15 bases; nucleotides outside the gene matches: 6. Written as DNA, the CDR3 is TGTGCCAGCAGCTTAGGAGGGACAGGGAAGTTGTTTTTT. This gives the protein CASSLGGTGKLFF.

V usage is TRBV4-1 and J usage is TRBJ2-1; possible D gene TRBD2, 5 bases. The CDR3 consists of 16 residues. Germline lookup yields CDR1 MGHRA and CDR2 YSYEKL. V lost 0 bases, J lost 8 bases, and 17 bases lay in between. The CDR3 bases are TGCGCCAGCAGCCAAGAGGTACTAGATATAGACTATGAGCAGTTCTTC. This sequence encodes CASSQEVLDIDYEQFF.

The J gene is TRBJ2-1, the V gene TRBV9; D gene uncertain. CDR1 is SGDLS and CDR2 is YYNGEE in the germline V gene. V was shortened by 2 bases and J by 0 bases, with 15 bases between the two germline ends. This CDR3 has 17 amino acids. The CDR3 nucleotides read TGTGCCAGCAGCGTCGCCCTTTCAATTAGCTCCTACAATGAGCAGTTCTTC. This gives the protein CASSVALSISSYNEQFF.

The V call is TRBV25-1, the J call TRBJ2-5, with TRBD1 identical over 9 bases. The CDR3 has 17 amino acids. Unmatched junction bases numbered 11, after V lost 2 bases and J lost 4 bases. Germline V gene lookup returns CDR1 MGHDK and CDR2 SYGVNS. Written as DNA, the CDR3 is TGTGCCAGCAGTGAACTTTTCGTGGACAGGGGCAGAGAGACCCAGTACTTC. Translating gives CASSELFVDRGRETQYF.

This chain links TRBV9 with TRBJ2-6; a possible D gene is TRBD1 (5 bases). V was pared by 3 bases and J by 1 base, with 8 bases between. The CDR3 is made up of 15 amino acids. In germline, CDR1 is SGDLS, CDR2 YYNGEE. The CDR3 DNA reads TGTGCCAGCAGCGGGCAGGGTTCTGGGGCCAACGTCCTGACTTTC. Translating gives CASSGQGSGANVLTF.

This clone is a singleton in its sample. The chain joins TRBV27 to TRBJ2-1; 7 bases agree with TRBD1. This CDR3 contains 17 residues. Trimming removed 5 bases from V and 7 bases from J; junction bases left unmatched: 17. Germline assignment: CDR1 MNHEY and CDR2 SMNVEV (reference sequence). This chain's CDR3 is CASSHMADREIRNEQFF. The CDR3 nucleotides read TGTGCCAGCAGTCATATGGCCGACAGGGAAATTAGAAATGAGCAGTTCTTC.

The V call is TRBV9, the J call TRBJ2-2; no reliable D call. Germline-derived CDR1 and CDR2 are SGDLS and YYNGEE. Trimming left V 4 bases short and J 1 base short, with 5 bases between. CDR3 length: 13 amino acids. The CDR3 protein is CASSLMNTGELFF. CDR3 DNA: TGTGCCAGCAGCCTTATGAACACCGGGGAGCTGTTTTTT.

This chain joins TRBV5-1 and TRBJ1-2, with D perhaps TRBD1 (6 bases). From germline, CDR1 is SGHRS and CDR2 YFSETQ. Trimming took 0 bases from V and 11 from J, leaving 14 bases between them. The CDR3 covers 13 residues. CDR3 DNA: TGCGCCAGCAGCTTGGGGACAGAAGGAAGGTACACCTTC. Encoded protein: CASSLGTEGRYTF.

V usage is TRBV10-3 and J usage is TRBJ1-5; 7 nucleotides line up with TRBD1. CDR1 and CDR2 from the germline V gene are ENHRY and SYGVKD. The CDR3 length is 14 residues. V shed 6 bases, J shed 7 bases, and the junction held 9 bases outside the gene matches. DNA of the CDR3: TGTGCCATCAGCTTTACAGGGGAGGAACAGCCCCAGCATTTT. Translating it yields CAISFTGEEQPQHF.

The chain uses TRBV18 and TRBJ1-1; D not certain. The germline V gene encodes CDR1 KGHSH and CDR2 LQKENI. Trimming shortened V by 6 bases and J by 6 bases, and 20 bases separated the two germline ends. The CDR3 extends over 15 amino acids. The CDR3 DNA reads as TGTGCCAGCTCCCAGAGGATAGAGGGAGGTTCTGAAGCTTTCTTT. As protein: CASSQRIEGGSEAFF.

This clone was seen a single time. V is TRBV9 and J is TRBJ2-3; D gene unclear. The ends were cut back, 3 bases at V and 0 bases at J, with 8 bases in the middle. Germline V gene lookup returns CDR1 SGDLS and CDR2 YYNGEE. The CDR3 has 14 amino acids. The CDR3 loop is CASSAIGSTDTQYF. CDR3 coding DNA: TGTGCCAGCAGCGCCATCGGGAGCACAGATACGCAGTATTTT.

The chain links TRBV6-6 to TRBJ2-5; 11 nucleotides align to TRBD2. The length of the CDR3 is 15 residues. J lost 2 bases, V lost 4 bases, and 3 bases had no gene match. The germline gives CDR1 MNHNY, CDR2 SVGAGI (reference sequence). The DNA of the CDR3 is TGTGCCAGCAGTTCCCGGACTAGCGGGCAAGAGACCCAGTACTTC. This gives the protein CASSSRTSGQETQYF.

The rearrangement links TRBV12-5 to TRBJ2-3, with TRBD2 identical over 7 bases. Germline values: CDR1 LGHNT, CDR2 FRNRAP. After removal of 0 bases from V and 3 bases from J, the junction contained 6 bases not matched to a gene. This CDR3 has 16 amino acids. The CDR3 loop is CASGLVTGTNTDTQYF. The CDR3 DNA reads as TGTGCTAGTGGTTTGGTGACCGGGACTAATACAGATACGCAGTATTTT.

About this clone itself: Distinct nucleotide sequences in the sample also encode this CDR3. The rearrangement links TRBV13 to TRBJ2-1; no clear D. The CDR3 totals 11 residues. CDR1 PRHDT and CDR2 FYEKMQ come from the germline V gene (reference sequence). The germline V and J ends were trimmed by 1 base and 7 bases, with 2 bases remaining between them. For the CDR3, the DNA is TGTGCCAGCAGCTTAGCTAATGAGCAGTTCTTC. Its translation: CASSLANEQFF.

The chain links TRBV30 to TRBJ1-1; no reliable D call. Trimming cost V 3 bases and J 2 bases, with 10 bases left between them. This CDR3 contains 13 residues. Germline CDR1 reads GTSNPN; CDR2 reads SVGIG (reference sequence). The CDR3 sequence is CAWSGGVNTEAFF. CDR3 coding DNA: TGTGCCTGGAGCGGCGGGGTTAACACTGAAGCTTTCTTT.

V usage is TRBV7-2 and J usage is TRBJ1-5; D unresolved. Trimming removed 3 bases from V and 6 bases from J, with 12 bases in between. The CDR3 sequence is 14 residues long. CDR1 and CDR2 from the germline V gene are SGHTA and FQGNSA. CDR3 nucleotides: TGTGCCAGCAGCTTTCCGGGCGCTGGTCAGCCCCAGCATTTT. Translating gives CASSFPGAGQPQHF.

The chain uses TRBV9 and TRBJ2-5, with no clear D. In germline, CDR1 is SGDLS, CDR2 YYNGEE. Trimming removed 4 bases at V and 2 bases at J, with 12 bases between. This CDR3 comprises 14 residues. The CDR3 region has the DNA TGTGCCAGCAGCCCTCACCCGAGACAAGAGACCCAGTACTTC. Amino acid sequence: CASSPHPRQETQYF.

This clone was counted a few times. The same CDR3 arises from other DNA sequences in this sample as well. The chain uses TRBV27 and TRBJ1-5, with D hard to call. The V end was cut by 3 bases, the J end by 0 bases, with 3 bases between. Looked up from germline, CDR1 is MNHEY and CDR2 is SMNVEV (reference sequence). The CDR3 is made up of 13 amino acids. CDR3 region: CASSLVSNQPQHF. The CDR3, as DNA: TGTGCCAGCAGTTTGGTTAGCAATCAGCCCCAGCATTTT.

V usage is TRBV11-2 and J usage is TRBJ2-7; no clear D. This CDR3 has 14 amino acids. Germline CDR1 reads SGHAT; CDR2 reads FQNNGV. The ends were cut back, 1 base at V and 5 bases at J, with 12 bases in the middle. The CDR3 is CASSLGVRSDEQYF. Written as DNA, the CDR3 is TGTGCCAGCAGCTTAGGAGTCAGGTCGGACGAGCAGTACTTC.

Comments on this clone: Different DNA sequences within this sample yield the same CDR3. The V gene is TRBV7-2, the J gene TRBJ1-4; 9 nucleotides line up with TRBD1. The CDR3 length is 14 residues. Trimming removed 5 bases from V and 4 bases from J; junction bases left unmatched: 2. Germline V gives CDR1 SGHTA, CDR2 FQGNSA. CDR3 protein: CASSPDRGNEKLFF. In DNA, the CDR3 is TGTGCCAGCAGCCCGGACAGGGGTAATGAAAAACTGTTTTTT.

The chain employs TRBV28 and TRBJ1-3; TRBD1 aligns across 7 bases. The V gene's germline CDR1 is MDHEN and CDR2 SYDVKM. V shed 5 bases, J shed 2 bases, and the junction held 6 bases outside the gene matches. CDR3 length: 15 residues. The CDR3 here is CASSTTGLPGNTIYF. For the CDR3, the DNA is TGTGCCAGCAGTACGACAGGGCTACCTGGAAACACCATATATTTT.

The chain combines TRBV29-1 with TRBJ2-1, with 7 bases matching TRBD2. The length of the CDR3 is 17 residues. Germline-derived CDR1 and CDR2 are SQVTM and ANQGSEA. V lost 7 bases and J lost 2; bases outside the gene matches: 17. The CDR3: CSAEGLERGRPYNEQFF. The CDR3, as DNA: TGCAGCGCCGAGGGATTAGAGCGGGGTCGACCCTACAATGAGCAGTTCTTC.